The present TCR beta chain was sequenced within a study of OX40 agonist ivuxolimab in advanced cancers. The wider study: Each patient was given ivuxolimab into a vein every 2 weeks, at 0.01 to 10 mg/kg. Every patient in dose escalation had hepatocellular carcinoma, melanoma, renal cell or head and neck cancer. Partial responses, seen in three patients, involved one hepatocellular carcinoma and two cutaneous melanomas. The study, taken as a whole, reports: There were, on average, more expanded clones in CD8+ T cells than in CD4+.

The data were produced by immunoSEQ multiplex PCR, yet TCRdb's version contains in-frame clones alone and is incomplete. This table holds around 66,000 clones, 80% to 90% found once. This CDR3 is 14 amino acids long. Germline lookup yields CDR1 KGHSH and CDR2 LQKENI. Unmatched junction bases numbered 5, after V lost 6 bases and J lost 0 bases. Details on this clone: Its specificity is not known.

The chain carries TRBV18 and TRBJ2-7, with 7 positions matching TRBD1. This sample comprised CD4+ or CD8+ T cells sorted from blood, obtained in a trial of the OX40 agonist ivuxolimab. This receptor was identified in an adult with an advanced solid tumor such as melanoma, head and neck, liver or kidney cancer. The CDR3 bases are TGTGCCAGCTCTTGGGACAGTAGCTCCTACGAGCAGTACTTC. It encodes CASSWDSSSYEQYF.